Presented here are 3 T cell receptor beta chains from one specimen sequenced in a study of blood T cell repertoires in COVID-19. Measured with immunoSEQ multiplex PCR; TCRdb has only the in-frame clones, and not every one. The profile covers fewer than 200,000 clones, with 70% to 85% appearing a single time and about 20% taken by the ten largest. Sample: peripheral blood. The source is a woman older than 75 with acute or convalescent COVID-19.

V gene TRBV9 combines with J gene TRBJ2-3; 9 bases line up with TRBD2. The CDR3 is made up of 18 amino acids. The V and J ends lost 2 bases and 0 bases, in that order; junction bases with no gene match: 10. Germline V lookup: CDR1 SGDLS, CDR2 YYNGEE. This CDR3 reads CASSVALAGSSSTDTQYF. The CDR3 DNA reads as TGTGCCAGCAGCGTCGCCCTAGCGGGAAGCTCGAGCACAGATACGCAGTATTTT.

This chain connects TRBV5-1 to TRBJ1-2; 7 nucleotides line up with TRBD1. Per the germline V gene, CDR1 is SGHRS and CDR2 is YFSETQ. The CDR3 is 14 amino acids. V was clipped by 4 bases and J by 6 bases; unmatched bases: 9. CDR3 sequence: CASSPNRGSDGYTF. DNA of the CDR3: TGCGCCAGCAGCCCGAACAGGGGTTCGGATGGCTACACCTTC.

The chain is built from TRBV7-2 and TRBJ1-1; 7 nucleotides align to TRBD1. From germline, CDR1 is SGHTA and CDR2 FQGNSA. This CDR3 has 14 amino acids. The junction had 5 bases not matched to a gene; V was cut back by 3 bases and J by 4 bases. CDR3: CASSFTGEVTEAFF. The CDR3 bases are TGTGCCAGCAGCTTCACAGGGGAGGTCACTGAAGCTTTCTTT.